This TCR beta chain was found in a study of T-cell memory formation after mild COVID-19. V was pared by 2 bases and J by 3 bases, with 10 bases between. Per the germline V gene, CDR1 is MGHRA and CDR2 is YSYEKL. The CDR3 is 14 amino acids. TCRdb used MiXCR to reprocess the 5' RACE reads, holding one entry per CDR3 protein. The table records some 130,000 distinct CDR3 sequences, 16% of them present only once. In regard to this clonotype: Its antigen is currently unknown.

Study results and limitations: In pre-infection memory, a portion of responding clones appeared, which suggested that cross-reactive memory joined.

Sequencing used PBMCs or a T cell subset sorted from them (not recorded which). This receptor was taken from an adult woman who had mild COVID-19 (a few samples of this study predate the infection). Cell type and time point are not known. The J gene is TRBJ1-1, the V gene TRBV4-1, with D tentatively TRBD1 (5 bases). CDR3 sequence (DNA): TGCGCCAGCAGCCAAAGGGGCCTGGACACTGAAGCTTTCTTT. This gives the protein CASSQRGLDTEAFF.